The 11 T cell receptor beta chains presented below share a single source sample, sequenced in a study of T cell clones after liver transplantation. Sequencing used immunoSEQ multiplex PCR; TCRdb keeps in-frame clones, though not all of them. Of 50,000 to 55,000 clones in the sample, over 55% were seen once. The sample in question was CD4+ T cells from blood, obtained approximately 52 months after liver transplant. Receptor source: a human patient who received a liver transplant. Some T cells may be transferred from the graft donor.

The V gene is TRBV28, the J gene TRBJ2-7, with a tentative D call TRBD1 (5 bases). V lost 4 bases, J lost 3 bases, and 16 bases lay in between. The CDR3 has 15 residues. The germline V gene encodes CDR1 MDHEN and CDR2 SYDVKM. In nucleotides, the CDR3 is TGTGCCAGCAGTTCCACAGGAGACCGGCTCTACGAGCAGTACTTC. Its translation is CASSSTGDRLYEQYF.

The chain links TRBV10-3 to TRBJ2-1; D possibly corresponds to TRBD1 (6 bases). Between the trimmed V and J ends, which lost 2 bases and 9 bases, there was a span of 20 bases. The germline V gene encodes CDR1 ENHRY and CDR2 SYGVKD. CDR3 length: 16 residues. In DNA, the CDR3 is TGTGCCATCAGTGAGACAACAGGGCTTCAAGCGCGTGAGCAGTTCTTC. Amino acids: CAISETTGLQAREQFF.

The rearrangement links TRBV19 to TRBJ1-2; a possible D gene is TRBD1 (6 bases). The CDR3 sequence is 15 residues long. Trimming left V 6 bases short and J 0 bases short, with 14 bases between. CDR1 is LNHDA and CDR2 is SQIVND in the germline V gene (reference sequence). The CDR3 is CASSREQGANYGYTF. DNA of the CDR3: TGTGCCAGTAGCCGAGAACAGGGTGCTAACTATGGCTACACCTTC.

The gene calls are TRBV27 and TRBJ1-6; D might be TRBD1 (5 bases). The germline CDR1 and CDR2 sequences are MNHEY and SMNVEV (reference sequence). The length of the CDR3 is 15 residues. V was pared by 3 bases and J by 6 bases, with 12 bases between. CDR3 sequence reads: CASSFLARGNSPLHF. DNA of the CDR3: TGTGCCAGCAGTTTCCTCGCTAGGGGTAATTCACCCCTCCACTTT.

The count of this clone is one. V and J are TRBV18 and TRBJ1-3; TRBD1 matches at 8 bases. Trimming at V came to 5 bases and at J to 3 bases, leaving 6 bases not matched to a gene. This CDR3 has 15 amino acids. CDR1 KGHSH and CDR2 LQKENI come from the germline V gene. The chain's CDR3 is CASSSGTGIGNTIYF. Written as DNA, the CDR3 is TGTGCCAGCTCATCGGGGACAGGCATTGGAAACACCATATATTTT.

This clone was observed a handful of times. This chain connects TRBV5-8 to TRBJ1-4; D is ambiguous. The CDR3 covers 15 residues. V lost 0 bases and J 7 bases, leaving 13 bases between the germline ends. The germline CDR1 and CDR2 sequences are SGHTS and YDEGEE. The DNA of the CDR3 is TGTGCCAGCAGCTTGGAGCCTAGAAGAGGTGAAAAACTGTTTTTT. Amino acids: CASSLEPRRGEKLFF.

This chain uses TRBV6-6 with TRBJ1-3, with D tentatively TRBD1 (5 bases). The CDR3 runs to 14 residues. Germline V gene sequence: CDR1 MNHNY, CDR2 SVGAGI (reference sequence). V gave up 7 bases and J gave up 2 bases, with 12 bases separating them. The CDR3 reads CASILGGTGNTIYF. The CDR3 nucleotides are TGTGCCAGCATCTTGGGGGGGACTGGAAACACCATATATTTT.

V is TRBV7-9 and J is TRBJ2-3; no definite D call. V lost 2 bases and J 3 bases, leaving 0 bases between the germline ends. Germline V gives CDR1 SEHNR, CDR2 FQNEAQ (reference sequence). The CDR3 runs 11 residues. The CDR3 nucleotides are TGTGCCAGCAGCTTAACAGATACGCAGTATTTT. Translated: CASSLTDTQYF.

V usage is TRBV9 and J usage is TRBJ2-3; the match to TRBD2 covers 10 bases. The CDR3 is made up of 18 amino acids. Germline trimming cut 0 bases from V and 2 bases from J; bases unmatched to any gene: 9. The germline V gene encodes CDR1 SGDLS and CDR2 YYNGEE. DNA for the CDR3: TGTGCCAGCAGCGTAGCTTCCCAGCGGGGGGGCAACACAGATACGCAGTATTTT. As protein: CASSVASQRGGNTDTQYF.

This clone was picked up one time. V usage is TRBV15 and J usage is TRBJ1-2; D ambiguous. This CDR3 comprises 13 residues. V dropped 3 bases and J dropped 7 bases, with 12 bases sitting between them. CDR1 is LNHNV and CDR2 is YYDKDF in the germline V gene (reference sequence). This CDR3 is CATSRDGSFGYTF. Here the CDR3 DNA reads TGTGCCACCAGCAGGGACGGGTCATTTGGCTACACCTTC.

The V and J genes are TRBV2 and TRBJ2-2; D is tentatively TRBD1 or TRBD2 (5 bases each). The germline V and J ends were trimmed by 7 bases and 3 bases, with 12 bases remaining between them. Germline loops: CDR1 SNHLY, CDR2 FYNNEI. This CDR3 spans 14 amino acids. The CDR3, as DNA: TGTGCCAGCATGGGGACGGCCCACACCGGGGAGCTGTTTTTT. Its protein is CASMGTAHTGELFF. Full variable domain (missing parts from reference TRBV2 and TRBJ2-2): EPEVTQTPSHQVTQMGQEVILRCVPISNHLYFYWYRQILGQKVEFLVSFYNNEISEKSEIFDDQFSVERPDGSNFTLKIRSTKLEDSAMYFCASMGTAHTGELFFGEGSRLTVL.